The rows below give T cell receptor beta chains drawn from one sample of a study of read filtering for tumor transcriptome and immune sequencing. TCRdb re-called the reads through MiXCR, storing one row per CDR3 protein. The sample records tens of thousands of distinct CDR3 sequences, around a fifth being singletons. Sequencing was done on a sample of a population of CD138-negative cells sorted from bone marrow. The receptor set was obtained from a donor older than 35 with multiple myeloma. Each CDR3 is given with its conserved first and last residue. D genes are given only for firm matches. Rows may omit the clone size; those that give it use once, few, many or a size class.

D: .
size: many
J: TRBJ2-7
V: TRBV5-1
DNA: TGCGCCAGCAGCGCGGGACAGCCGCCGTACGAGCAGTACTTC
CDR3: CASSAGQPPYEQYF

D: .
size: many
J: TRBJ1-4
V: TRBV14
DNA: TGTGCCAGCAGCTCAGGCCCAACTAATGAAAAACTGTTTTTT
CDR3: CASSSGPTNEKLFF

D: .
size: many
J: TRBJ1-1
V: TRBV20-1
DNA: TGCAGTGCTAGGGTGCAGGGAGTTGGAGGCACTGAAGCTTTCTTT
CDR3: CSARVQGVGGTEAFF

D: .
size: .
J: TRBJ1-3
V: TRBV9
DNA: TGTGCCAGCAGCGACCTCGGGAACCCCGGAAACACCATATATTTT
CDR3: CASSDLGNPGNTIYF

D: .
size: many
J: TRBJ2-2
V: TRBV5-4
DNA: TGTGCCAGCAGCAAGACTAGGCCCTTGAACACCGGGGAGCTGTTTTTT
CDR3: CASSKTRPLNTGELFF

D: TRBD1
size: many
J: TRBJ1-5
V: TRBV18
DNA: TGTGCCAGCTCATCGGACAGGCCTGCCGCGGGGCAGCCCCAGCATTTT
CDR3: CASSSDRPAAGQPQHF

D: TRBD2
size: many
J: TRBJ2-2
V: TRBV7-2
DNA: TGTGCCAGCAGCTCCAGCGGGAGGAGTGGCGGGGAGCTGTTTTTT
CDR3: CASSSSGRSGGELFF

D: TRBD1
size: many
J: TRBJ2-1
V: TRBV7-2
DNA: TGTGCCAGCAGCTTATGGCAGGGGGCGCCCGAGCAGTTCTTC
CDR3: CASSLWQGAPEQFF

D: TRBD1
size: many
J: TRBJ2-2
V: TRBV12-5
DNA: TGTGCTAGTGTCGCCCCACAGGGGGACACCGGGGAGCTGTTTTTT
CDR3: CASVAPQGDTGELFF

D: TRBD2
size: many
J: TRBJ2-2
V: TRBV24-1
DNA: TGTGCCACCAGTGATATCCTAGCGGGAGACGGGACCGGGGAGCTGTTTTTT
CDR3: CATSDILAGDGTGELFF

D: .
size: .
J: TRBJ2-3
V: TRBV29-1
DNA: TGCAGCGTGCCCGGGGTGGAGGGCACAGATATGCAGTATTTT
CDR3: CSVPGVEGTDMQYF

D: .
size: .
J: TRBJ2-5
V: TRBV11-2
DNA: TGTGCCAGCAGCTCGAGGGGACTCCACCATGGGGAGACCCAGTACTTC
CDR3: CASSSRGLHHGETQYF

D: .
size: few
J: TRBJ1-1
V: TRBV7-8
DNA: TGTGCCAGCAGCTTATGGAGGGGCACTGAAGCTTTCTTT
CDR3: CASSLWRGTEAFF

D: TRBD2
size: .
J: TRBJ2-7
V: TRBV28
DNA: TGTGCCGGCAGATCCCATCAGAGTAGCGGGAGGCACTCCTACGAGCAGTACTTC
CDR3: CAGRSHQSSGRHSYEQYF

D: TRBD2
size: many
J: TRBJ2-2
V: TRBV14
DNA: TGTGCCAGCAGTGGACTAGCGGAGAACACCGGGGAGCTGTTTTTT
CDR3: CASSGLAENTGELFF

D: .
size: medium-sized
J: TRBJ2-1
V: TRBV29-1
DNA: TGCAGCGTTGTCCCTGATAGGGGGTCGTCTGAGCAGTTCTTC
CDR3: CSVVPDRGSSEQFF

D: TRBD2
size: many
J: TRBJ2-3
V: TRBV28
DNA: TGTGCCAGCAGTCCTCAACTAGCGGGAGTGACAGATACGCAGTATTTT
CDR3: CASSPQLAGVTDTQYF

D: .
size: many
J: TRBJ2-1
V: TRBV6-6
DNA: TGTGCCAGCAGTTATTTGGGGCAGGGGTACAATGAGCAGTTCTTC
CDR3: CASSYLGQGYNEQFF

D: .
size: .
J: TRBJ2-3
V: TRBV2
DNA: TGTGCCGCCCAAGGCGGGAAGGGCACAGATACGCAGTATTTT
CDR3: CAAQGGKGTDTQYF

D: TRBD2
size: few
J: TRBJ2-1
V: TRBV29-1
DNA: TGCAGCGGCGGGGGGCGCCTAAGCTCCTACAATGAGCAGTTCTTC
CDR3: CSGGGRLSSYNEQFF

D: .
size: many
J: TRBJ1-2
V: TRBV30
DNA: TGTGCCTGGGGATCGGGGACCTATGGCTACACCTTC
CDR3: CAWGSGTYGYTF

D: .
size: .
J: TRBJ2-7
V: TRBV5-1
DNA: TGCGCCAGCAGCTTGGCCTTCCAGAGAGGCGAGCAGTACTTC
CDR3: CASSLAFQRGEQYF

D: .
size: few
J: TRBJ1-2
V: TRBV29-1
DNA: TGCAGCGTTGATGGACCCGGTTTTCGCCAAGGCTACACCTTC
CDR3: CSVDGPGFRQGYTF

D: .
size: .
J: TRBJ1-3
V: TRBV10-2
DNA: TGCGCCAGCATCGGCTCTGGAAACACCATATATTTT
CDR3: CASIGSGNTIYF

D: TRBD2
size: .
J: TRBJ2-1
V: TRBV5-1
DNA: TGCGCAGCGGGGGGCTACAATGAGCAGTTCTTC
CDR3: CAAGGYNEQFF

D: .
size: many
J: TRBJ2-7
V: TRBV6-5
DNA: .
CDR3: CASSSSDRSYEQYF

D: .
size: few
J: TRBJ1-1
V: TRBV12-3/TRBV12-4
DNA: TGTGCCAGCAGTTCGCAGGCGGGGGGTGAAGCTTTCTTT
CDR3: CASSSQAGGEAFF

D: TRBD1
size: many
J: TRBJ2-1
V: TRBV5-1
DNA: TGCGCCAGCAGCTTGGTACCAGGGGGCAATGAGCAGTTCTTC
CDR3: CASSLVPGGNEQFF

D: TRBD2
size: few
J: TRBJ2-2
V: TRBV19
DNA: TGTGCCAGCAGCTCGGCTAGCGGGGGGCCAGGGACCGGGGAGCTGTTTTTT
CDR3: CASSSASGGPGTGELFF

D: .
size: .
J: TRBJ2-7
V: TRBV28
DNA: TGTGCCAGCAGTTTACTAGGCTACGAGCAGTACTTC
CDR3: CASSLLGYEQYF

D: .
size: few
J: TRBJ2-3
V: TRBV7-9
DNA: TGTGCCAGCAGCTTAGCACAGGGAGATACGCAGTATTTT
CDR3: CASSLAQGDTQYF

D: .
size: many
J: TRBJ1-4
V: TRBV23-1
DNA: TGCGCCAGCAGTCGGAGCCGACTCTTTAATGAAAAACTGTTTTTT
CDR3: CASSRSRLFNEKLFF

D: TRBD2
size: many
J: TRBJ2-1
V: TRBV29-1
DNA: TGCAGCCTCGAGCGGGGCTCCTACAATGAGCAGTTCTTC
CDR3: CSLERGSYNEQFF

D: TRBD2
size: .
J: TRBJ2-2
V: TRBV7-6
DNA: TGTGCCAACAGCTTTTCTAGCGGGGACGGGGAGCTGTTTTTT
CDR3: CANSFSSGDGELFF

D: TRBD2
size: many
J: TRBJ2-4
V: TRBV20-1
DNA: TGCAGTGCTAGTGCAGCGGGGGGTCCCGCTATAGTTGCCAAAAACATTCAGTACTTC
CDR3: CSASAAGGPAIVAKNIQYF

D: TRBD1
size: .
J: TRBJ2-7
V: TRBV7-8
DNA: TGTGCCAGCAGCTCACAGACAGGGTACTACGAGCAGTACTTC
CDR3: CASSSQTGYYEQYF

D: TRBD1
size: many
J: TRBJ2-7
V: TRBV10-2
DNA: TGCGCCAGCAGTGTCCGGGGACAGGGGTCCTACGAGCAGTACTTC
CDR3: CASSVRGQGSYEQYF

D: TRBD2
size: many
J: TRBJ2-5
V: TRBV12-3/TRBV12-4
DNA: TGTGCCAGCAGTTTGACTAGCGGGAGTAGGGAGACCCAGTACTTC
CDR3: CASSLTSGSRETQYF